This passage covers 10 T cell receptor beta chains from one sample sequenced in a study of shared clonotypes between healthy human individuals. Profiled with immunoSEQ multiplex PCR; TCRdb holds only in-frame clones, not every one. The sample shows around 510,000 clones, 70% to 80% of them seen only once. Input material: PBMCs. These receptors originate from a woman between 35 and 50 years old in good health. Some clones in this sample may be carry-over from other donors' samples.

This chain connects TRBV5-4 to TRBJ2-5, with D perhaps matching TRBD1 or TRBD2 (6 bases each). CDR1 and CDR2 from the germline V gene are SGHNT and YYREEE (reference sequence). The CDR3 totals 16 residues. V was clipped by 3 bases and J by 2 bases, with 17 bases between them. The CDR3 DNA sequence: TGTGCCAGCAGCTCGCCACCAACGGGGGCGCAAGAGACCCAGTACTTC. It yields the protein CASSSPPTGAQETQYF.

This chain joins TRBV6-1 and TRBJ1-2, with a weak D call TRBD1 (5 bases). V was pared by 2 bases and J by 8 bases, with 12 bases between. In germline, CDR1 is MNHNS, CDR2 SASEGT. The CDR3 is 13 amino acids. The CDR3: CASSETGPGGYTF. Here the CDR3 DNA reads TGTGCCAGCAGTGAAACAGGCCCGGGCGGCTACACCTTC.

Here the CDR3 DNA reads TGTGCCAGCAGCACGGACGGAGACAGCACAGATACGCAGTATTTT. Translating it yields CASSTDGDSTDTQYF. The chain links TRBV5-4 to TRBJ2-3; D not resolved. V dropped 4 bases and J dropped 0 bases, with 12 bases sitting between them. Germline loops: CDR1 SGHNT, CDR2 YYREEE (reference sequence). CDR3 size: 15 residues.

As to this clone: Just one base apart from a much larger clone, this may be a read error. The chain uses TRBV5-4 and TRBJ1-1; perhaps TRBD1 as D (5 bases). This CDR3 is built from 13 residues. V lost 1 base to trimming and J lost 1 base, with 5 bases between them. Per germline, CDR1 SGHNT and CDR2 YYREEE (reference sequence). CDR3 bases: TGTGCCAGCAGCTTGACAGGGAACACTGAAGCTTTCTTT. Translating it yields CASSLTGNTEAFF.

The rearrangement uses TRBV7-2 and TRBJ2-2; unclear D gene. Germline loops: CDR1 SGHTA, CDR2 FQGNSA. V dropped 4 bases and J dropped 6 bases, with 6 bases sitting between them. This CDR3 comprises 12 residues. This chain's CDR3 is CASSSLPGELFF. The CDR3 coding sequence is TGTGCCAGCAGCTCCCTTCCCGGGGAGCTGTTTTTT.

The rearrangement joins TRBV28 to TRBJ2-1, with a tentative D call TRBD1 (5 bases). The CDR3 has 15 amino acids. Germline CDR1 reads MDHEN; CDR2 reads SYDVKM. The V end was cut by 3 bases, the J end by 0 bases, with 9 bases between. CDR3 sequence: CASSLDKLSYNEQFF. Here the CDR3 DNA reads TGTGCCAGCAGTTTGGACAAACTCTCCTACAATGAGCAGTTCTTC. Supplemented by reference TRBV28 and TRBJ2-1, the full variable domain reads DVKVTQSSRYLVKRTGEKVFLECVQDMDHENMFWYRQDPGLGLRLIYFSYDVKMKEKGDIPEGYSVSREKKERFSLILESASTNQTSMYLCASSLDKLSYNEQFFGPGTRLTVL.

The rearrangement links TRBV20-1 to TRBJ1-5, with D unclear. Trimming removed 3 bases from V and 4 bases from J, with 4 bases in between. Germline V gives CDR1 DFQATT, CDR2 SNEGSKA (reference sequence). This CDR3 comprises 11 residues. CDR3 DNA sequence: TGCAGTGCTAGTATAAATCAGCCCCAGCATTTT. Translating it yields CSASINQPQHF.

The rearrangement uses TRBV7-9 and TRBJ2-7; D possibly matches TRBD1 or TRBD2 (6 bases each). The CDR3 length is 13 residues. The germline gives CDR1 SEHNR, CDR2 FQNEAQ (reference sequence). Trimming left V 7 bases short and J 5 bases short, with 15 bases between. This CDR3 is CASTPNRGDEQYF. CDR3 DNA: TGTGCCAGCACGCCCAATAGGGGGGACGAGCAGTACTTC.

As DNA, the CDR3 is TGCGCCAGCAGCCAAGAAGATAACGTTATTAGGTCCGGGGAGCTGTTTTTT. Translating gives CASSQEDNVIRSGELFF. This chain links TRBV4-3 with TRBJ2-2; D is uncertain. The CDR3 has 17 amino acids. V gave up 0 bases and J gave up 6 bases, with 17 bases separating them. Germline V gene data show CDR1 as LGHNA and CDR2 as YSLEER.

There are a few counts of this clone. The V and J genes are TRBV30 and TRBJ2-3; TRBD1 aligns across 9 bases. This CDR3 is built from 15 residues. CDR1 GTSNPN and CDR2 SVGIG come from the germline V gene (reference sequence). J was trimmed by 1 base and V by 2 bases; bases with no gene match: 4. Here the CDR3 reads CAWSRTGEGTDTQYF. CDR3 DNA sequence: TGTGCCTGGAGTCGGACAGGGGAGGGCACAGATACGCAGTATTTT.